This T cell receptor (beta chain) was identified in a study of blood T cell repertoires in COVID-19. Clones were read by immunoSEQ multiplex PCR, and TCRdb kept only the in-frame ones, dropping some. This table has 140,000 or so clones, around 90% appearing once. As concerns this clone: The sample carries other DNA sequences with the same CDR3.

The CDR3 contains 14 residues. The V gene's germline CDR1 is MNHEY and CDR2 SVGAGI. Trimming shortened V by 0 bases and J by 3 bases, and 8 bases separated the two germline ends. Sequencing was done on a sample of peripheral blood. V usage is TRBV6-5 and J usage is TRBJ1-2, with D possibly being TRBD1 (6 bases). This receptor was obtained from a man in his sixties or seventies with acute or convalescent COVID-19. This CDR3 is CASSYSPGDYGYTF. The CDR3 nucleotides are TGTGCCAGCAGTTACTCTCCAGGGGACTATGGCTACACCTTC.